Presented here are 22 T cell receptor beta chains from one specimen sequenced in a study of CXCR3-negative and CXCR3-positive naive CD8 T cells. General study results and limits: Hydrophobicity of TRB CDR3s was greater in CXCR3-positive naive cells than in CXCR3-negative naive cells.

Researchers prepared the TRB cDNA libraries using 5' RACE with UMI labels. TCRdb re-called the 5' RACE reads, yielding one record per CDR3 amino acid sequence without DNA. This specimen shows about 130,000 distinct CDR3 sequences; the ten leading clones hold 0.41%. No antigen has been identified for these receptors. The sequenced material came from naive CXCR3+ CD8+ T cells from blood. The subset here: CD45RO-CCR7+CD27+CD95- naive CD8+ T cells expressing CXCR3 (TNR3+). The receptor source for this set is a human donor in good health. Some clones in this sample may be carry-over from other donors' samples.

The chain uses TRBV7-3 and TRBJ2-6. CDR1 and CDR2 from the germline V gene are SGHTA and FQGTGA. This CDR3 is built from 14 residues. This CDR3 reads CASGFLAGANVLTF.

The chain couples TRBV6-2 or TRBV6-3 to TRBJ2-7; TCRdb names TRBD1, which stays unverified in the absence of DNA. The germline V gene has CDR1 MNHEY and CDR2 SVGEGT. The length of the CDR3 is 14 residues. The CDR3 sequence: CASSRFGTGNEQYF.

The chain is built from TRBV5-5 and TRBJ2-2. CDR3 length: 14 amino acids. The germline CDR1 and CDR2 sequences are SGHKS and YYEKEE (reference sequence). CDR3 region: CASSWGRYTGELFF.

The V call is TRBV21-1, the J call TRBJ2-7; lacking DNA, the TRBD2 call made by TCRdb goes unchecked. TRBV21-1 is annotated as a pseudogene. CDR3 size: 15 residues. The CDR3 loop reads CASSNRRLGSYEQYF.

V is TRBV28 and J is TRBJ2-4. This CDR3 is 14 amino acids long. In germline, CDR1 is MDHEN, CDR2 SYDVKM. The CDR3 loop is CASSYSTIGNIQYF.

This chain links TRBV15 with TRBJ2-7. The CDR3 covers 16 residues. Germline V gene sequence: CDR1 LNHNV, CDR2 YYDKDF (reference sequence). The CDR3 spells CATSRYGDLGSYEQYF.

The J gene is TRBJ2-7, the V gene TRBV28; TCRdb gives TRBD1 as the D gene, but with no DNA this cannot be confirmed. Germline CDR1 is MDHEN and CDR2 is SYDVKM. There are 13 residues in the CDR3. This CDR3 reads CASRNQGTYEQYF.

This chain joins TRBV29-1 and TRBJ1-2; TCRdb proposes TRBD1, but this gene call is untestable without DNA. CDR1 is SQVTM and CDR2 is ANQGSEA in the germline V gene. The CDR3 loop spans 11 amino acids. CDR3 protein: CSVRTGSNYTF.

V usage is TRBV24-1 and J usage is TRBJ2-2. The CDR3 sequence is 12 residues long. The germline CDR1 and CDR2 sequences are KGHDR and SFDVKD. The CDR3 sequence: CATSDLPGELFF.

CDR3 region: CASSFLPLYEQYF. V is TRBV12-3 or TRBV12-4 and J is TRBJ2-7. The CDR3 length is 13 residues.

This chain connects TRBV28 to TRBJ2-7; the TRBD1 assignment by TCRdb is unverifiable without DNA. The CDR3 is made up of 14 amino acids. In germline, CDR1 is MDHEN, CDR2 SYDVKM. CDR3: CASRDRTSSYEQYF.

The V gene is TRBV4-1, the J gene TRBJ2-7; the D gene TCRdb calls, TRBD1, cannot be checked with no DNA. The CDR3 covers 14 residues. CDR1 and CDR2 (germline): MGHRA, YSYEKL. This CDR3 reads CASSQEGTGGEQYF.

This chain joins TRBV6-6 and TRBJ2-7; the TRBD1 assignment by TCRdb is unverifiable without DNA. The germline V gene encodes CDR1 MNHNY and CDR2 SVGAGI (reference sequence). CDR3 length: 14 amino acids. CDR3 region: CASTQGMPSYEQYF.

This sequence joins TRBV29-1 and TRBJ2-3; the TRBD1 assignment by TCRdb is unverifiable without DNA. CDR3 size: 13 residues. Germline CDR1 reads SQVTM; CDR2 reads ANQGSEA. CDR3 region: CSALEGDDDTQYF.

CDR3 sequence reads: CATSSSGQLRAFF. V and J are TRBV15 and TRBJ1-1. The CDR3 length is 13 residues. Germline V CDR1 and CDR2: LNHNV, YYDKDF (reference sequence).

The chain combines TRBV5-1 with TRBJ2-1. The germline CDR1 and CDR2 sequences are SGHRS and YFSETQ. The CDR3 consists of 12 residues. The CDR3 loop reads CASSLQPNEQFF. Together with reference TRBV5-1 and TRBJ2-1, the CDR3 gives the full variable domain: KAGVTQTPRYLIKTRGQQVTLSCSPISGHRSVSWYQQTPGQGLQFLFEYFSETQRNKGNFPGRFSGRQFSNSRSEMNVSTLELGDSALYLCASSLQPNEQFFGPGTRLTVL.

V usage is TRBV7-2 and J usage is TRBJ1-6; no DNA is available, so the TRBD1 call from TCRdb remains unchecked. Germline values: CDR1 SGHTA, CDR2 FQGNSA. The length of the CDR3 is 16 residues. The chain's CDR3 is CASSRRDSSYNSPLHF. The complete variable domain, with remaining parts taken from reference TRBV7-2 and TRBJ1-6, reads GAGVSQSPSNKVTEKGKDVELRCDPISGHTALYWYRQSLGQGLEFLIYFQGNSAPDKSGLPSDRFSAERTGGSVSTLTIQRTQQEDSAVYLCASSRRDSSYNSPLHFGNGTRLTVT.

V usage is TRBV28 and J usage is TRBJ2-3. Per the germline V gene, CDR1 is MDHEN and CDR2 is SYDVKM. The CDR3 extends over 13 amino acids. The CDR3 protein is CASSAEARDTQYF. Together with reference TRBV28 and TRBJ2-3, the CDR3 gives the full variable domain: DVKVTQSSRYLVKRTGEKVFLECVQDMDHENMFWYRQDPGLGLRLIYFSYDVKMKEKGDIPEGYSVSREKKERFSLILESASTNQTSMYLCASSAEARDTQYFGPGTRLTVL.

The CDR3 here is CSGRTNTEAFF. The rearrangement links TRBV29-1 to TRBJ1-1. CDR1 SQVTM and CDR2 ANQGSEA come from the germline V gene. The CDR3 contains 11 residues.

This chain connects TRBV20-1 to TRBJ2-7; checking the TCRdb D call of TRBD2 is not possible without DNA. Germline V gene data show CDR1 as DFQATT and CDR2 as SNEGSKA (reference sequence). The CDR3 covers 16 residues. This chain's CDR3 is CSARGLAGVTRDEQYF.

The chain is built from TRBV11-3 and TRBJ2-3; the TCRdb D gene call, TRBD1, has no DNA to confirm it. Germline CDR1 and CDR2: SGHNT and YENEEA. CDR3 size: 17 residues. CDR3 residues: CASSLSSGTGVTDTQYF.

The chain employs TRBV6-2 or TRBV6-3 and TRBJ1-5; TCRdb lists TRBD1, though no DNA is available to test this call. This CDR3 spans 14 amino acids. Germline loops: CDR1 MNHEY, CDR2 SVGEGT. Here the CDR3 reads CASSYVRGNQPQHF.